These T cell receptor beta chains were read from a single sample in a study of T cell repertoires in cytomegalovirus infection. TCRdb redid the calling of the reads with MiXCR, one entry per CDR3 protein. The data hold about 190,000 distinct CDR3 sequences, with roughly 9.8% observed a single time. Sequencing was carried out using PBMCs. The receptors stem from a human donor in good health (CMV status not recorded). Some clones in this sample may be carry-over from other donors' samples. The CDR3 runs from the conserved cysteine through the conserved F or W. The order of the fields is V gene, D gene, clone size, J gene, CDR3 protein, CDR3 DNA. D genes are given only for firm matches. The size of a clone is reported for some rows only, either as once, few or many, or as a class for expanded clones.

TRBV7-7	TRBD2	many	TRBJ2-7	CASSLDEIAGDPKEDEGYEQYF	TGTGCTAGCAGCTTAGACGAAATAGCGGGAGACCCAAAGGAGGATGAAGGTTACGAGCAGTACTTC
TRBV7-2	TRBD2	many	TRBJ2-2	CASSHGRTLTGELFF	TGTGCCAGCAGCCACGGGAGGACCCTCACCGGGGAGCTGTTTTTT
TRBV7-2	.	many	TRBJ2-1	CASSRSRESSYNEQFF	TGTGCCAGCAGCCGAAGCCGGGAGAGCTCCTACAATGAGCAGTTCTTC
TRBV7-3	TRBD1	many	TRBJ2-7	CASSPGQGPYEQYF	TGTGCCAGCAGTCCGGGACAGGGGCCATACGAGCAGTACTTC
TRBV7-2	.	.	TRBJ1-2	CASSFVGSYGYNF	TGTGCCAGCAGCTTTGTGGGCTCCTATGGCTACAACTTC
TRBV20-1	.	.	TRBJ1-5	CSARDGSAYQPQDF	TGCAGTGCTAGAGATGGCAGTGCTTATCAGCCCCAGGATTTT
TRBV20-1	TRBD1	few	TRBJ1-1	CSDNRGSHTEAFF	TGCAGTGACAACAGGGGGAGTCACACTGAAGCTTTCTTT
TRBV6-2/TRBV6-3	.	many	TRBJ2-1	CASKSGYNEQFF	TGTGCCAGCAAGAGCGGATACAATGAGCAGTTCTTC
TRBV28	TRBD1	.	TRBJ1-6	CASLGRTDRVSPLHF	TGTGCCAGCCTTGGGCGAACAGACAGGGTTTCACCCCTCCACTTT
TRBV11-1	.	many	TRBJ1-2	CASSPAGANYGYTF	TGTGCCAGCAGCCCAGCGGGGGCAAACTATGGCTACACCTTC
TRBV12-3/TRBV12-4	TRBD1	many	TRBJ2-7	CASRNRQGAYEQYF	TGTGCCAGCAGAAACAGACAGGGGGCCTACGAGCAGTACTTC
TRBV7-2	.	many	TRBJ1-1	CASSLVWGTEAFF	TGTGCCAGCAGCTTAGTATGGGGGACTGAAGCTTTCTTT
TRBV28	.	many	TRBJ1-2	CASLQGENGYTF	TGTGCCAGCTTACAGGGTGAGAATGGCTACACCTTC
TRBV7-2	TRBD2	many	TRBJ2-7	CASSEAGGPYEQYF	TGTGCCAGCAGCGAAGCGGGAGGGCCTTACGAGCAGTACTTC
TRBV5-4	TRBD1	.	TRBJ1-2	CASSQLRDRDHYGYTF	TGTGCCAGCTCACAGCTCCGGGACAGGGATCACTATGGCTACACCTTC
TRBV19	.	.	TRBJ1-5	CASTERGRYNQPQHF	TGTGCCAGTACCGAAAGGGGACGGTACAATCAGCCCCAGCATTTT
TRBV5-1	TRBD1	few	TRBJ1-5	CASSIGQGHQPQHF	TGCGCCAGCAGCATAGGACAGGGCCATCAGCCCCAGCATTTT
TRBV7-2	TRBD1	many	TRBJ1-4	CASSTGLGTGVFSNEKLFF	TGTGCCAGCAGCACCGGTCTCGGGACAGGGGTATTCTCTAATGAAAAACTGTTTTTT
TRBV7-2	.	many	TRBJ2-7	CASSSRGAGAGGAYEQYF	TGTGCCAGCAGCTCGAGGGGGGCGGGAGCTGGGGGGGCCTACGAGCAGTACTTC
TRBV20-1	.	.	TRBJ2-3	CSVGGGADTQYF	TGCAGTGTAGGCGGGGGCGCAGATACGCAGTATTTT
TRBV5-4	TRBD2	.	TRBJ2-5	CASSEALAGQETQYF	TGTGCCAGCAGCGAGGCTCTAGCGGGACAAGAGACCCAGTACTTC
TRBV5-1	TRBD1	many	TRBJ1-1	CASSLEGTGFTEAFF	TGCGCCAGCAGCTTGGAAGGGACAGGGTTTACCGAAGCTTTCTTT
TRBV29-1	.	.	TRBJ2-5	CSVDTQYQETQYF	TGCAGCGTAGATACACAGTACCAAGAGACCCAGTACTTC
TRBV4-2	TRBD1	.	TRBJ1-5	CASSPADRGKSNQPQHF	TGTGCCAGCAGCCCAGCGGACAGGGGGAAGAGCAATCAGCCCCAGCATTTT
TRBV28	TRBD1	many	TRBJ1-5	CASSRTGMREPQHF	TGTGCCAGCAGTCGGACAGGGATGAGGGAGCCCCAGCATTTT
TRBV7-2	TRBD2	many	TRBJ2-7	CASSQTSGGTYEQYF	TGTGCCAGCAGCCAAACTAGCGGGGGGACCTACGAGCAGTACTTC
TRBV7-2	.	many	TRBJ1-2	CASSLAFGSNYGYTF	TGTGCCAGCAGCTTAGCGTTCGGCAGTAACTATGGCTACACCTTC
TRBV28	.	.	TRBJ1-5	CASSLLEINQPQHF	TGTGCCAGCAGTTTGTTAGAGATCAATCAGCCCCAGCATTTT
TRBV7-2	TRBD2	many	TRBJ2-1	CASSPLTSGGAVFNEQFF	TGTGCCAGCAGCCCCCTTACTAGCGGGGGGGCAGTTTTCAATGAGCAGTTCTTC
TRBV7-2	.	many	TRBJ2-5	CASGTGGPQETQYF	TGTGCCAGCGGCACCGGGGGGCCCCAAGAGACCCAGTACTTC
TRBV27	TRBD2	.	TRBJ2-1	CASSPFSGTSGNNEQFF	TGTGCCAGCAGTCCGTTCTCCGGGACTAGCGGGAACAATGAGCAGTTCTTC
TRBV25-1	.	.	TRBJ2-3	CASSGGNRLDF	TGTGCCAGCAGTGGGGGAAACCGTTTGGATTTT
TRBV6-1	.	many	TRBJ1-5	CASRKLQGKSNQPQHF	TGTGCCAGCAGGAAATTACAGGGAAAGAGCAATCAGCCCCAGCATTTT
TRBV27	TRBD2	many	TRBJ2-2	CASSWGLAGGPTGELFF	TGTGCCAGCAGTTGGGGACTAGCGGGAGGGCCGACCGGGGAGCTGTTTTTT
TRBV3-1	TRBD1	.	TRBJ1-5	CASSQGGQGSNQPQHF	TGTGCCAGCAGCCAAGGGGGACAGGGGAGCAATCAGCCCCAGCATTTT
TRBV7-2	.	.	TRBJ2-1	CASSLVGTTRGNEQFF	TGTGCCAGCAGCTTAGTCGGGACGACACGTGGGAATGAGCAGTTCTTC
TRBV20-1	TRBD2	.	TRBJ2-1	CSARDPLSGGRALNEQFF	TGCAGTGCTAGAGATCCCCTCTCCGGCGGGAGGGCCCTCAATGAGCAGTTCTTC
TRBV28	.	many	TRBJ1-5	CASSLMRGGNSNQPQHF	TGTGCCAGCAGTTTAATGCGTGGAGGGAATAGCAATCAGCCCCAGCATTTT
TRBV7-2	TRBD2	many	TRBJ2-7	CASSVERGYSYEQYF	TGTGCCAGCAGCGTAGAGCGGGGATACTCCTACGAGCAGTACTTC
TRBV7-9	TRBD1	few	TRBJ1-2	CASSFQGGANYGYTF	TGTGCCAGCAGCTTTCAGGGGGGAGCTAACTATGGCTACACCTTC
TRBV5-1	.	few	TRBJ1-1	CASSVLPTGNTEAFF	TGCGCCAGCAGCGTGCTCCCGACCGGGAACACTGAAGCTTTCTTT
TRBV7-8	.	many	TRBJ1-5	CASSLAHSNQPQHF	TGTGCCAGCAGCTTAGCCCATAGCAATCAGCCCCAGCATTTT
TRBV7-2	.	many	TRBJ2-3	CASSFTTPDTQYF	TGTGCCAGCAGCTTCACTACACCAGATACGCAGTATTTT
TRBV28	.	few	TRBJ2-7	CATSPPSYEQYF	TGTGCCACCTCCCCCCCGTCCTACGAGCAGTACTTC
TRBV7-2	TRBD2	many	TRBJ2-5	CASSLGSLAGARETQYF	TGTGCCAGCAGCCTTGGGTCCCTAGCGGGAGCGCGGGAGACCCAGTACTTC
TRBV7-2	.	many	TRBJ1-1	CASSLASLGNTEAFF	TGTGCCAGCAGCTTAGCTAGTCTGGGGAACACTGAAGCTTTCTTT
TRBV20-1	.	.	TRBJ2-5	CSARSSRGWGRETQYF	TGCAGTGCTAGATCCTCGCGCGGTTGGGGAAGGGAGACCCAGTACTTC
TRBV15	.	many	TRBJ1-6	CATSRTWESPLHF	TGTGCCACCAGCAGGACATGGGAATCACCCCTCCACTTT
TRBV10-2	TRBD2	few	TRBJ2-2	CASSDLNPLAGETGELFF	TGCGCCAGCAGTGACCTAAACCCCCTAGCGGGGGAGACCGGGGAGCTGTTTTTT
TRBV12-3/TRBV12-4	.	many	TRBJ2-7	CASSVAESYEQYF	TGTGCCAGCAGCGTAGCGGAGAGCTACGAGCAGTACTTC